Following are 16 T cell receptor beta chains from one sample sequenced in a study of T-cell memory formation after mild COVID-19. TCRdb reprocessed the 5' RACE reads with MiXCR, giving one entry per CDR3 protein. The sample includes about 190,000 distinct CDR3 sequences, about 17% of them seen just once. Input material: PBMCs or a T cell subset sorted from them (not recorded which). These receptor sequences come from an adult woman who had mild COVID-19 (a few samples of this study predate the infection). Cell type and time point are not known.

This chain joins TRBV7-9 and TRBJ2-7, with D possibly being TRBD1 (5 bases). Trimming pared 0 bases from V and 0 bases from J, leaving 9 bases between. CDR3 length: 15 residues. CDR1 is SEHNR, CDR2 FQNEAQ, per germline (reference sequence). CDR3 bases: TGTGCCAGCAGCTTAGCAGGGGCCATCTCCTACGAGCAGTACTTC. It encodes CASSLAGAISYEQYF.

The rearrangement joins TRBV28 to TRBJ2-1; no firm D call. Looked up from germline, CDR1 is MDHEN and CDR2 is SYDVKM. Trimming pared 7 bases from V and 0 bases from J, leaving 22 bases between. This CDR3 has 18 amino acids. This CDR3 is CASTTLSYLGSSYNEQFF. The CDR3 DNA is TGTGCCAGCACCACCCTTTCTTACCTCGGAAGCTCCTACAATGAGCAGTTCTTC. Based on the CDR3 plus reference TRBV28 and TRBJ2-1, the full variable domain is DVKVTQSSRYLVKRTGEKVFLECVQDMDHENMFWYRQDPGLGLRLIYFSYDVKMKEKGDIPEGYSVSREKKERFSLILESASTNQTSMYLCASTTLSYLGSSYNEQFFGPGTRLTVL.

The gene calls are TRBV3-1 and TRBJ2-2, with 10 bases that match TRBD2. With 6 bases clipped from V and 5 bases from J, the junction kept 3 bases outside the gene matches. Germline lookup yields CDR1 LGHDT and CDR2 YNNKEL (reference sequence). This CDR3 has 14 residues. The chain's CDR3 is CASRSSGRTGELFF. The CDR3, as DNA: TGTGCCAGCAGGTCTAGCGGGAGAACCGGGGAGCTGTTTTTT.

This chain links TRBV15 with TRBJ1-6; 7 bases line up with TRBD1. The CDR3 sequence is 14 residues long. V trimming: 2 bases; J trimming: 8 bases; junction bases outside the gene matches: 3. Germline CDR1 is LNHNV and CDR2 is YYDKDF (reference sequence). The CDR3 region is CATSRRDSYSPLHF. As DNA, the CDR3 is TGTGCCACCAGCAGACGGGACAGCTATTCACCCCTCCACTTT. The complete variable domain, with remaining parts taken from reference TRBV15 and TRBJ1-6, reads DAMVIQNPRYQVTQFGKPVTLSCSQTLNHNVMYWYQQKSSQAPKLLFHYYDKDFNNEADTPDNFQSRRPNTSFCFLDIRSPGLGDTAMYLCATSRRDSYSPLHFGNGTRLTVT.

This clonotype has a handful of counts. The chain has TRBV7-9 and TRBJ2-7; 8 bases match TRBD1. V dropped 6 bases and J dropped 6; count of bases not matched to a gene: 4. Germline V gives CDR1 SEHNR, CDR2 FQNEAQ (reference sequence). CDR3 length: 12 residues. CDR3: CASRDRDSEQYF. CDR3 DNA sequence: TGTGCCAGCAGGGACAGGGACAGCGAGCAGTACTTC.

The J gene is TRBJ2-7, the V gene TRBV29-1; 9 bases align to TRBD2. The junction had 5 bases not matched to a gene; V was cut back by 5 bases and J by 0 bases. The CDR3 consists of 14 residues. CDR1 is SQVTM, CDR2 ANQGSEA, per germline. The CDR3 region is CSVWAGGNSYEQYF. The DNA for the CDR3 is TGCAGCGTTTGGGCGGGGGGGAACTCCTACGAGCAGTACTTC.

The chain joins TRBV12-3 or TRBV12-4 to TRBJ1-3; the D is unclear. Trimming stripped 0 bases from V and 3 bases from J, with 12 bases between. This CDR3 contains 16 residues. The CDR3 region is CASSLAGGGDGNTIYF. The CDR3 coding sequence is TGTGCCAGCAGTTTAGCGGGAGGTGGTGATGGAAACACCATATATTTT.

The V and J genes are TRBV24-1 and TRBJ1-5; 7 nucleotides match TRBD1. Unmatched junction bases numbered 2, after V lost 3 bases and J lost 1 base. CDR1 and CDR2 (germline): KGHDR, SFDVKD. The CDR3 has 15 amino acids. The CDR3 nucleotides read TGTGCCACCAGTGATGACAGGGTAAGCAATCAGCCCCAGCATTTT. It codes for CATSDDRVSNQPQHF.

CDR3 nucleotide sequence: TGTGCCACCAGTGATCCCTATGGACAGTTCTACAATGAGCAGTTCTTC. Translation: CATSDPYGQFYNEQFF. The J gene is TRBJ2-1, the V gene TRBV24-1, with D possibly TRBD1 on 6 matching bases. The CDR3 covers 16 residues. Trimming stripped 3 bases from V and 3 bases from J, with 14 bases between. Germline V CDR1 and CDR2: KGHDR, SFDVKD.

CDR3 DNA: TGTGCCAGCAGCTTGGCGCGTCAAGGCGAGCAGTACTTC. Translation gives CASSLARQGEQYF. The chain recombines TRBV5-4 with TRBJ2-7, with D unclear. Germline CDR1 SGHNT, CDR2 YYREEE (reference sequence). The CDR3 length is 13 residues. Between the trimmed V and J ends, which lost 0 bases and 6 bases, there was a span of 10 bases.

The chain employs TRBV6-2 or TRBV6-3 and TRBJ2-7; TRBD1 might be the D (6 bases). Germline CDR1 is MNHEY and CDR2 is SVGEGT. The CDR3 is made up of 13 amino acids. V gave up 5 bases and J gave up 0 bases, with 8 bases separating them. The CDR3 loop is CASSRGSSYEQYF. The CDR3 DNA sequence: TGTGCCAGCAGTAGGGGGTCCTCCTACGAGCAGTACTTC.

This clonotype was seen more than once but under ten times. The J gene is TRBJ1-2, the V gene TRBV10-3; tentative D call: TRBD1 (5 bases). Per the germline V gene, CDR1 is ENHRY and CDR2 is SYGVKD. The CDR3 is 12 amino acids. Trimming removed 7 bases from V and 6 bases from J, with 12 bases in between. The CDR3 bases are TGTGCCATCAATCAGGGTCGTGATGGCTACACCTTC. Protein sequence: CAINQGRDGYTF.

This clonotype was seen more than once but under ten times. This rearrangement joins TRBV20-1 to TRBJ1-2; 7 bases fit TRBD1. The CDR3 has 13 amino acids. V trimming: 6 bases; J trimming: 5 bases; junction bases outside the gene matches: 9. Germline V gives CDR1 DFQATT, CDR2 SNEGSKA (reference sequence). This CDR3 is CSADNQGEYGYTF. CDR3 nucleotide sequence: TGCAGTGCCGACAACCAGGGGGAATATGGCTACACCTTC.

The DNA of the CDR3 is TGCGCCAGCAGCCAAGACCGAGGCAGGGTGGATGGTGGCTACACCTTC. Translation gives CASSQDRGRVDGGYTF. This chain uses TRBV4-3 with TRBJ1-2, with a possible D match to TRBD1 (5 bases). Germline loops: CDR1 LGHNA, CDR2 YSLEER. V lost 0 bases, J lost 7 bases, and 18 bases lay in between. The length of the CDR3 is 16 residues.

The table lists this clonotype with a few counts. V gene TRBV6-2 or TRBV6-3 combines with J gene TRBJ2-7, with a tentative D call TRBD2 (5 bases). The CDR3 is made up of 14 amino acids. Germline values: CDR1 MNHEY, CDR2 SVGEGT. V gave up 4 bases and J gave up 4 bases, with 14 bases separating them. The CDR3: CASSFSGGAYEQYF. Here the CDR3 DNA reads TGTGCCAGCAGTTTCAGCGGAGGAGCATACGAGCAGTACTTC.

V and J are TRBV4-3 and TRBJ2-7, with D possibly matching TRBD1 (5 bases). The CDR3 sequence is 13 residues long. Germline values: CDR1 LGHNA, CDR2 YSLEER. V was trimmed by 2 bases and J by 3 bases, leaving 8 bases between them. CDR3 protein: CASSQNRFYEQYF. In nucleotides, the CDR3 is TGCGCCAGCAGCCAAAACAGGTTCTACGAGCAGTACTTC.